This TCR beta chain emerged from a study of OX40 agonist ivuxolimab in advanced cancers. Study overall: Patients got intravenous ivuxolimab at 0.01 to 10 mg/kg every 2 weeks. Under the entry rules, prior anti-PD-1, anti-PD-L1 or anti-CTLA-4 therapy was allowed, and around 36% had some. Dose-escalation cases comprised hepatocellular carcinoma, melanoma, renal cell or head and neck cancer. Broader study findings: Averaging showed that CD8+ T cells had more expanded clones than CD4+ did.

Only in-frame clones appear in the TCRdb table, and some are missing; sequencing was by immunoSEQ multiplex PCR. The sample has more than 55,000 clones; roughly 89% are singletons. This clone was detected only once. Its antigen is unknown. This sequence originates from an adult with an advanced solid tumor such as melanoma, head and neck, liver or kidney cancer. The sample here was CD4+ or CD8+ T cells sorted from blood, taken in a trial of the OX40 agonist ivuxolimab.

The CDR3 region is CASSPDRDNSPLHF. The CDR3 DNA is TGTGCCAGCAGTCCGGACAGGGATAATTCACCCCTCCACTTT. V is TRBV6-1 and J is TRBJ1-6; 8 bases line up with TRBD1. The length of the CDR3 is 14 residues. The trim removed 5 bases at V and 5 bases at J, leaving 2 bases unmatched. Germline V gives CDR1 MNHNS, CDR2 SASEGT.